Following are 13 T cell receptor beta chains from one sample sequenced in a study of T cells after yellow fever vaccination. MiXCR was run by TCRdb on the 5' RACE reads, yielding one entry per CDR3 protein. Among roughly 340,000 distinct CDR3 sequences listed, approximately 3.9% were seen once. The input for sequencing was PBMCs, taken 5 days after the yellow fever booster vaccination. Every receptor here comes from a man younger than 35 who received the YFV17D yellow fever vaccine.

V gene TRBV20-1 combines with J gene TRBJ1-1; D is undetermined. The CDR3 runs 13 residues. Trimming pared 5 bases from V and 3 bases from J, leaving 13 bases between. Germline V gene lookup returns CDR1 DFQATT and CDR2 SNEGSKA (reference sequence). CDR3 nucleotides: TGCAGTGCTGCCGGGAATTGGCACACTGAAGCTTTCTTT. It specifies CSAAGNWHTEAFF.

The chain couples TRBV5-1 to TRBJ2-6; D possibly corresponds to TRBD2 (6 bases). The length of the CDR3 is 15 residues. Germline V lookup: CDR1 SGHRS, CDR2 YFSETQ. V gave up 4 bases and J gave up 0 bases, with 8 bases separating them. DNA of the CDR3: TGCGCCAGCAGCAGGAGGGCCTCTGGGGCCAACGTCCTGACTTTC. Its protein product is CASSRRASGANVLTF.

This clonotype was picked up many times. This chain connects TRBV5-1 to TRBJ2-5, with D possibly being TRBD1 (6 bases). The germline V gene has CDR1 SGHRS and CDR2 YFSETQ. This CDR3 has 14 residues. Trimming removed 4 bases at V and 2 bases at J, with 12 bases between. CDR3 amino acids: CASSLRDKQETQYF. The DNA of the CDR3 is TGCGCCAGCAGCCTCCGGGACAAACAAGAGACCCAGTACTTC.

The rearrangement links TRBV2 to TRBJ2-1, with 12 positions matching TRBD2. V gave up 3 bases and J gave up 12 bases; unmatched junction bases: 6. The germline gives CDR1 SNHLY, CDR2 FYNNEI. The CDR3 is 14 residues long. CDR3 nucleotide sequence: TGTGCCAGCAGTGACGGTCTAGCGGGGGGGCGGCAGTTCTTC. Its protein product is CASSDGLAGGRQFF.

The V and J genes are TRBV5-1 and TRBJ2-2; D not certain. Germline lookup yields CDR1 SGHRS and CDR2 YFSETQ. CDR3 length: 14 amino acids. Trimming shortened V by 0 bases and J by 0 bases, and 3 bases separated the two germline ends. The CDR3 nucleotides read TGCGCCAGCAGCTTGGCCACGAACACCGGGGAGCTGTTTTTT. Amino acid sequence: CASSLATNTGELFF. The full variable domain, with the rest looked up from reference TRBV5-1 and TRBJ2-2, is KAGVTQTPRYLIKTRGQQVTLSCSPISGHRSVSWYQQTPGQGLQFLFEYFSETQRNKGNFPGRFSGRQFSNSRSEMNVSTLELGDSALYLCASSLATNTGELFFGEGSRLTVL.

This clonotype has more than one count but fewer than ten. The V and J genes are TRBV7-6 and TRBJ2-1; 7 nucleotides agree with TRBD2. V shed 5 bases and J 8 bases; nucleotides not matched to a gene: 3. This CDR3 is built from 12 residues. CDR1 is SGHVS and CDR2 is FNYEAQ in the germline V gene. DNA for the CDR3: TGTGCCAGCAGCGCCGCGGGGGATGAGCAGTTCTTC. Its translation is CASSAAGDEQFF.

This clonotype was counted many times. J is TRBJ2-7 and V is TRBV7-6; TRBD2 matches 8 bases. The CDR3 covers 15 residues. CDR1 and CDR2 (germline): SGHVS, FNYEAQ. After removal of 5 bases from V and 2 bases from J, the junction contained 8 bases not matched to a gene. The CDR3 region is CASSRGGRNPYEQYF. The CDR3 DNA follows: TGTGCCAGCAGCCGGGGGGGACGGAACCCCTACGAGCAGTACTTC.

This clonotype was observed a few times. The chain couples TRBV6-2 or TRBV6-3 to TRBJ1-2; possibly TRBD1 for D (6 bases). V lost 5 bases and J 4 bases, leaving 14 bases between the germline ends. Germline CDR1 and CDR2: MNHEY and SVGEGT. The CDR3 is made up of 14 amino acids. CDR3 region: CASSPGHTFYGYTF. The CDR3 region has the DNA TGTGCCAGCAGTCCGGGACATACCTTCTATGGCTACACCTTC.

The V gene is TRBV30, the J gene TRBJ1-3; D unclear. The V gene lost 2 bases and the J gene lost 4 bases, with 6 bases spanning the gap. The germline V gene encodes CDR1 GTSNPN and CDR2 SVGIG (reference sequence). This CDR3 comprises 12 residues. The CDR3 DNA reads TGTGCCTGGAGTCGAATGGGAAACACCATATATTTT. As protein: CAWSRMGNTIYF.

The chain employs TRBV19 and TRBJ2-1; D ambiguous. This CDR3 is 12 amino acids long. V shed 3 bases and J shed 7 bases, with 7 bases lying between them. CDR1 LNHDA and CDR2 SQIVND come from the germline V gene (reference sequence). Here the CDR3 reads CASSIFGNEQFF. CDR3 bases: TGTGCCAGTAGTATCTTCGGGAATGAGCAGTTCTTC.

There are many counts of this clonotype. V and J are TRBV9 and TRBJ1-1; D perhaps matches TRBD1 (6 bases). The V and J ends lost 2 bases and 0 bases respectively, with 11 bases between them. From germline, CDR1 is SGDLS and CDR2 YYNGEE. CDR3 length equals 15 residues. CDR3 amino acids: CASSVETGMNTEAFF. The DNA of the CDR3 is TGTGCCAGCAGCGTTGAGACAGGCATGAACACTGAAGCTTTCTTT.

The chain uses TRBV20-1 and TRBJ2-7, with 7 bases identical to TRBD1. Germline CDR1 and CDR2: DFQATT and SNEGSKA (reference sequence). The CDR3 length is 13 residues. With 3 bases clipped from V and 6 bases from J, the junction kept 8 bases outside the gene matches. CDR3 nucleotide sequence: TGCAGTGCTAGGGAAACAGGGGTAGGCGAGCAGTACGTC. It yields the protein CSARETGVGEQYV.

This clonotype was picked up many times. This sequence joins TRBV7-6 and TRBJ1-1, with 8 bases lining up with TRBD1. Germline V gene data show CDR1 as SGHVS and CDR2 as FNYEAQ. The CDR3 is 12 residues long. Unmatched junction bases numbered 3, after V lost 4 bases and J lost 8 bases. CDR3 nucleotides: TGTGCCAGCAGCTGGGGGACAGGCGAAGCTTTCTTT. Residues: CASSWGTGEAFF.